These T cell receptor beta chains were read from a single sample in a study of cytomegalovirus exposure and HLA in healthy donors. The protocol was immunoSEQ multiplex PCR, while the TCRdb copy is restricted to in-frame clones and leaves out a portion. The sample comprises 100,000 to 150,000 clones, 90% to 97% of which are singletons, and 1.7% rests with the top ten. The source material was PBMCs. These receptors were obtained from a man between 18 and 35 years old in good health and CMV-seronegative. Both conserved end residues are part of each CDR3. A D gene is named only where the DNA matches it firmly. Expanded clones get a size class; other rows say once, few or many, or leave the size out.

V gene,D gene,clone size,J gene,CDR3 protein,CDR3 DNA
TRBV2,TRBD2,.,TRBJ2-7,CASRGQSGRSSEQYF,TGTGCCAGCAGGGGACAGAGCGGGAGGTCTAGCGAGCAGTACTTC
TRBV5-4,.,.,TRBJ1-2,CASSLAGGGVGGYTF,TGTGCCAGCAGCTTGGCCGGGGGGGGTGTGGGCGGCTACACCTTC
TRBV5-1,TRBD1,.,TRBJ1-4,CASSITGGNEKLFF,TGCGCCAGCAGTATCACAGGGGGGAATGAAAAACTGTTTTTT
TRBV29-1,TRBD1,.,TRBJ2-5,CSARQGAYLETQYF,TGCAGCGCCCGACAGGGGGCATACTTAGAGACCCAGTACTTC
TRBV9,TRBD2,once,TRBJ2-5,CASSSMTSGRAGTQYF,TGTGCCAGCAGCTCGATGACTAGCGGGAGGGCCGGAACCCAGTACTTC
TRBV5-1,.,.,TRBJ2-1,CASSLEGGYNEQFF,TGCGCCAGCAGCTTGGAAGGCGGTTACAATGAGCAGTTCTTC
TRBV7-2,.,.,TRBJ2-3,CASSLPDSGTDTQYF,TGTGCCAGCAGCTTACCGGACAGCGGCACAGATACGCAGTATTTT
TRBV19,TRBD1,.,TRBJ1-2,CASSIDYQGASYGYTF,TGTGCCAGTAGTATAGACTACCAGGGGGCAAGCTATGGCTACACCTTC
TRBV5-4,TRBD1,.,TRBJ1-2,CASSLGGDRNSGIDGYTF,TGTGCCAGCAGCTTGGGAGGGGACAGAAACTCGGGAATAGATGGCTACACCTTC
TRBV13,.,.,TRBJ1-1,CASSLRGMNTEAFF,TGTGCCAGCAGCTTAAGGGGAATGAACACTGAAGCTTTCTTT
TRBV11-2,.,.,TRBJ1-4,CASSSGNWGEKLFF,TGTGCCAGCAGCTCCGGGAATTGGGGTGAAAAACTGTTTTTT
TRBV9,.,.,TRBJ2-1,CASSVDSGDEQFF,TGTGCCAGCAGCGTCGATTCGGGAGACGAGCAGTTCTTC
TRBV10-3,TRBD2,.,TRBJ2-2,CAISGLAGVSTGELFF,TGTGCCATCAGCGGACTAGCGGGAGTTAGCACCGGGGAGCTGTTTTTT
TRBV28,TRBD1,.,TRBJ2-2,CASSSGGAGTGELFF,TGTGCCAGCAGTTCAGGGGGCGCGGGCACCGGGGAGCTGTTTTTT
TRBV5-4,TRBD2,.,TRBJ2-5,CASRVLGGGRAQYF,TGTGCCAGCAGAGTCTTGGGGGGGGGAAGGGCCCAGTACTTC
TRBV13,.,once,TRBJ2-7,CASSLGASSYEQYF,TGTGCCAGCAGCTTAGGCGCGTCTTCCTACGAGCAGTACTTC
TRBV29-1,.,.,TRBJ1-1,CSVDWQGGLTEAFF,TGCAGCGTTGATTGGCAGGGAGGGCTCACTGAAGCTTTCTTT
TRBV20-1,.,.,TRBJ2-7,CSARTAYEQYF,TGCAGTGCTAGAACGGCCTACGAGCAGTACTTC
TRBV30,TRBD1,.,TRBJ2-5,CASQGADQETQYF,TGTGCCTCGCAGGGGGCAGACCAAGAGACCCAGTACTTC
TRBV27,TRBD1,.,TRBJ1-5,CASRFGQGAGQPQHF,TGTGCCAGCAGATTCGGACAGGGGGCAGGGCAGCCCCAGCATTTT
TRBV7-8,.,.,TRBJ2-1,CASTTSHLTEQFF,TGTGCCAGCACCACTAGCCACCTGACGGAGCAGTTCTTC
TRBV4-1,.,.,TRBJ1-1,CASSPRLSSGGHTEAFF,TGCGCCAGCAGCCCCCGTCTGTCTTCGGGGGGACACACTGAAGCTTTCTTT
TRBV27,TRBD1,.,TRBJ2-3,CASSFRRGRSTDTQYF,TGTGCCAGCAGTTTTCGCAGGGGGCGAAGCACAGATACGCAGTATTTT
TRBV4-3,.,.,TRBJ1-5,CASSQDLGGSNQPQHF,TGCGCCAGCAGCCAAGATCTGGGGGGGAGCAATCAGCCCCAGCATTTT
TRBV5-6,.,.,TRBJ2-7,CASSTAANWQYF,TGTGCCAGCAGCACCGCAGCGAACTGGCAGTACTTC
TRBV28,TRBD1,.,TRBJ1-5,CASTLLGTDNQPQHF,TGTGCCAGCACCCTACTCGGGACAGACAATCAGCCCCAGCATTTT
TRBV9,.,.,TRBJ2-3,CASRRSTVGTDTQYF,TGTGCCAGCCGGAGATCCACGGTGGGCACAGATACGCAGTATTTT
TRBV7-2,.,.,TRBJ2-5,CASSLVVGNQETQYF,TGTGCCAGCAGCTTAGTGGTGGGCAACCAAGAGACCCAGTACTTC
TRBV27,.,.,TRBJ1-2,CASSLGRAYGYTF,TGTGCCAGCAGCCTTGGGAGGGCCTATGGCTACACCTTC
TRBV18,.,once,TRBJ1-2,CASSPGRDYGYTF,TGTGCCAGCTCACCAGGGCGAGACTATGGCTACACCTTC
TRBV9,.,.,TRBJ1-1,CASSTPGNTEAFF,TGTGCCAGCAGCACTCCAGGGAACACTGAAGCTTTCTTT
TRBV14,TRBD2,.,TRBJ2-2,CASGTLRASGRAGELFF,TGTGCCAGCGGAACATTACGGGCTAGCGGGAGGGCCGGGGAGCTGTTTTTT
TRBV18,TRBD2,.,TRBJ2-3,CASSPTGTRGDTQYF,TGTGCCAGCTCACCGACCGGGACTAGAGGAGATACGCAGTATTTT
TRBV9,.,.,TRBJ2-2,CASSVLGQEVGTGELFF,TGTGCCAGCAGCGTACTTGGCCAGGAGGTCGGCACCGGGGAGCTGTTTTTT
TRBV9,.,.,TRBJ1-1,CASSVASGADEAFF,TGTGCCAGCAGCGTAGCCTCAGGGGCTGATGAAGCTTTCTTT
TRBV5-4,TRBD1,.,TRBJ2-5,CASSPRQGVRETQYF,TGTGCCAGCAGCCCGCGACAGGGGGTGAGGGAGACCCAGTACTTC
TRBV7-9,TRBD2,.,TRBJ2-1,CASLPGDSGGEAQFF,TGTGCCAGCCTCCCGGGAGATAGCGGGGGGGAGGCACAGTTCTTC
TRBV30,.,.,TRBJ1-3,CAWNGGAGNTIYF,TGTGCCTGGAATGGGGGGGCTGGAAACACCATATATTTT
TRBV19,TRBD2,.,TRBJ2-1,CASSRVGLGDSNEQFF,TGTGCCAGTAGTAGGGTGGGACTAGGAGATTCCAATGAGCAGTTCTTC
TRBV2,.,.,TRBJ2-7,CASIPLRGSYEQYF,TGTGCCAGCATTCCCCTCCGGGGATCCTACGAGCAGTACTTC
TRBV27,.,.,TRBJ2-7,CASSSLFTPYEQYF,TGTGCCAGCAGTTCTCTATTCACCCCCTACGAGCAGTACTTC
TRBV29-1,TRBD1,.,TRBJ2-7,CSVVQQGAGYEQYF,TGCAGCGTTGTCCAACAGGGGGCGGGTTACGAGCAGTACTTC
TRBV4-1,TRBD1,once,TRBJ2-7,CASSHLPGQGSWEQYF,TGCGCCAGCAGCCATTTGCCGGGACAGGGGAGTTGGGAGCAGTACTTC
TRBV5-1,.,once,TRBJ2-5,CASSLGGSGDLTQYF,TGCGCCAGCAGCTTGGGAGGGTCGGGGGATCTAACCCAGTACTTC
TRBV9,TRBD1,.,TRBJ2-1,CASSAGWGDRDPSSYNEQFF,TGTGCCAGCAGCGCCGGGTGGGGGGACAGGGACCCAAGCTCCTACAATGAGCAGTTCTTC
TRBV6-4,TRBD1,.,TRBJ2-1,CASSGTGLGEQFF,TGTGCCAGCAGTGGGACAGGGCTGGGGGAGCAGTTCTTC
TRBV5-1,.,.,TRBJ2-1,CASSLYHEQFF,TGCGCCAGCAGCTTGTATCATGAGCAGTTCTTC
TRBV7-3,.,.,TRBJ1-2,CASSLGSGGYTF,TGTGCCAGCAGCCTTGGATCGGGTGGCTACACCTTC
TRBV18,TRBD1,.,TRBJ2-7,CASSPDRDEQYF,TGTGCCAGCTCACCGGACAGGGACGAGCAGTACTTC
TRBV15,TRBD2,.,TRBJ2-4,CATSPGGMLDIQYF,TGTGCCACCAGTCCGGGGGGGATGTTGGACATTCAGTACTTC
TRBV11-3,TRBD2,.,TRBJ2-7,CASSFGGLASYEQYF,TGTGCCAGCAGCTTCGGCGGACTAGCCTCCTACGAGCAGTACTTC
TRBV5-1,TRBD1,.,TRBJ1-2,CASSSGQGNDGYTF,TGCGCCAGCAGCTCGGGACAGGGGAACGATGGCTACACCTTC
TRBV11-2,.,once,TRBJ1-1,CASSLGANTEAFF,TGTGCCAGCAGCTTAGGGGCGAACACTGAAGCTTTCTTT
TRBV6-4,TRBD1,.,TRBJ2-1,CASSDIQGMSEQFF,TGTGCCAGCAGTGACATACAGGGGATGAGTGAGCAGTTCTTC
TRBV6-5,TRBD1,.,TRBJ1-2,CASSTPGGSFGYTF,TGTGCCAGCAGCACCCCAGGGGGCTCGTTTGGCTACACCTTC